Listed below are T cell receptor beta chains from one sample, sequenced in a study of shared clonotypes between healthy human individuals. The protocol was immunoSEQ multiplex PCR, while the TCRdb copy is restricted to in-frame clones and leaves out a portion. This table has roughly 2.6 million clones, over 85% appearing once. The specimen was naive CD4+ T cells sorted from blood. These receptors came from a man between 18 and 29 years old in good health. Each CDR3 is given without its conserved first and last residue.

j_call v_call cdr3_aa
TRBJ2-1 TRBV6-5 ASSRGAGGYNEQF
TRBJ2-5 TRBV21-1 ASSKFPTGEQETQY
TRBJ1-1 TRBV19 ASISAARNTEAF
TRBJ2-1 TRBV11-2 ASSSTGSSYNEQF
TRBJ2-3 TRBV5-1 ASSLGGAADTQY
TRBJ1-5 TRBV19 ASSIGGTADQPQH
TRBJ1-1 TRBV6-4 ASSVTSNTEAF
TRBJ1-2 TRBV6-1 ASSEGTGGGYT
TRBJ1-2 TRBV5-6 ASSFGHLQGYT
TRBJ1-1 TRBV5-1 ASSRTEQAMNTEAF
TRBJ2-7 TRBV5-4 ASSLGDPLSYEQY
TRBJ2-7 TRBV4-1 ASSQDFDEQY
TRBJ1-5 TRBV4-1 ASSQLKDKLNQPQH
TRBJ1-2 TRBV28 ASSSPSGTGGGYT
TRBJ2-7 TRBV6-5 ASSLDLISEQY
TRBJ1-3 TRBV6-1 ASSEPAGRGNTIY
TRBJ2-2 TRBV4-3 ASSQESGTGELF
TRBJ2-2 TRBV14 ASSHLVGSNTGELF
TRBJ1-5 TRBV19 ASSIVEDGYQPQH
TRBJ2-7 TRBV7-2 ASSLWGQGDEQY
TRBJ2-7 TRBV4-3 ASSQVTSGSYEQY
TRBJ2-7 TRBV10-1 ASSESPAGGPPYEQY
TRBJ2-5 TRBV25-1 ASSVGGPGSETQY
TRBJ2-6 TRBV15 ATRGGANVLT
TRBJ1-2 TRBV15 ATSLLRYNYGYT
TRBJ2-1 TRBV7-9 ASSSNEQF
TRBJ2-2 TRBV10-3 AISSSANTGELF
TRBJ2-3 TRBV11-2 ASRLVEGAADTQY
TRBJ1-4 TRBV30 AWEGSGTGNEKLF
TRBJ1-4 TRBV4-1 ATKGYQGSNEKLF
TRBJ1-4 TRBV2 ASSEQGQRKLF
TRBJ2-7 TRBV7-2 ASSFIGTGFYEQY
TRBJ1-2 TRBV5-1 ASSLRVDYGYT
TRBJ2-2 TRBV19 ASSIAPGLANGELF
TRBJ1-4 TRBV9 ASSATGTGVEKLF
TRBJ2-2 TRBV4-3 ASSLFRATGELF
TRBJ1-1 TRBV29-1 SVLQGEAF
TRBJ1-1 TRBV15 ATSRVRAGAEAF
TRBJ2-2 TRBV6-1 AIRDWNTGELF
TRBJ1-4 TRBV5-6 ASSPGQGPLLNEKLF